This TCR beta chain was sequenced for a study of T cell responses to AZD1222 COVID-19 vaccine (dated by TCRdb to the early 2020s). The study in broad terms: A total of about 230 trial participants underwent TCR sequencing, of whom around 200 received two doses of AZD1222 and some 26 received two doses of the MenACWY control vaccine. Enrollment into the trials was organized by age into subgroups of 18-55, 56-69 and 70-plus years, and those subgroups contained roughly 150, 30 and 60 TCR-sequenced participants, respectively.

Notes on this clone: Its antigen is currently not known. No base qualities exist here, and no much larger clone lies one base off it.

The CDR3 regions of human TCRbeta chains were analyzed by immunosequencing. Per the source publication's procedure: TCRs in the repertoires were matched against a reference library of SARS-CoV-2-specific TCRs that had been generated with the MIRA antigen-specificity platform. Breadth meant the fraction of unique TCRs that were SARS-CoV-2-associated, whereas depth meant the fraction of total T cells that were SARS-CoV-2-associated. Each spike-specific TCR was assigned to its reactive spike region and to a CD4 or CD8 class using the MIRA data. Log10-transformed breadth and depth values were compared by one-way ANOVA with Sidak's multiple comparisons tests. TCRdb mirrors the immuneACCESS table, restricted to in-frame sequences. Some clones are absent from its copies; in checked studies, under half trace to an unresolved V gene, and the reason for the others is unknown. The V and J calls and clone size were taken over from that table, and D and trimming were inferred from the DNA. This sample holds some 150,000 clones; 85% to 95% were observed only once. The top ten hold over 1.2% of the sample.

Trimming removed 5 bases from V and 2 bases from J; the gene matches leave 4 bases unexplained. The germline V gene encodes CDR1 PRHDT and CDR2 FYEKMQ (reference sequence). Inclusive of the bounding cysteine and phenylalanine, the CDR3 is 14 residues long. Only CDR3 DNA remains: 42 bases, in frame from the first base. In light of the paper, this sample's time point label describes: about 28 days (+/-7) after the second vaccine dose. AZD1222 recipients whose second dose came at about 4 weeks and those whose second dose came at about 12 weeks were combined into one group, since spike-specific TCR depth and breadth did not differ between the two schedules. Vaccinee samples were obtained from the UK trials COV001 and COV002, which included a single-blind randomized controlled phase 2/3 trial of AZD1222 (ChAdOx1 nCoV-19) in healthy adults. Trial participant PBMC samples were collected at day 0 and day 28 after the second dose for TCRbeta chain sequencing.

Results and caveats for the whole study, not just this receptor: In the small 56-69-year group, the increase in depth fell short of significance, most likely because of low power. Reportedly, close to half of the unique spike-specific TCRs recognized epitopes lying outside the regions that are mutated in the B.1.351 and B.1.1.7 variants. Participants were mostly white British, with more females than males. The authors suggested clonal diversity may have been underestimated. Because no samples from the day 14 peak response were available, repertoires could be characterized only after the peak T cell response. CD4 TCRs associated with the vaccine covered the entire spike protein, and the dominant responses were in regions 160-218 and 743-854. Conclusions about previously exposed vaccinees are limited because only a handful of AZD1222 recipients were SARS-CoV-2 seropositive at baseline. A significant rise in spike-specific TCR breadth and depth was observed after two AZD1222 doses relative to day 0 and relative to MenACWY recipients.

Source: peripheral blood, taken 28 days after the second AZD1222 dose. The chain employs TRBV13 and TRBJ1-2; TRBD1 matches 8 bases in the middle. The receptor's source is an adult who received the AZD1222 COVID-19 vaccine. The nucleotide sequence is given as TGTGCCAGCAGCCCGCGGACAGGGAACTATGGCTACACCTTC. The translation is CASSPRTGNYGYTF.